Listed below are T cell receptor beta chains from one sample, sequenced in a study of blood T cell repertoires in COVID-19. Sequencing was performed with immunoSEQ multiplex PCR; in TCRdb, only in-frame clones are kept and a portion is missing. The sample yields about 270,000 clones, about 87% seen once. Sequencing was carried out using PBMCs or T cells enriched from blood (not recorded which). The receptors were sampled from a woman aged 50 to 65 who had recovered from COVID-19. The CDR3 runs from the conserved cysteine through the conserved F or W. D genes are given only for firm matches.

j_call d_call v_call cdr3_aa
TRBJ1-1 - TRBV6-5 CASSYSSQIQGAGAFF
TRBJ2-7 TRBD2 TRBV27 CASSTGTSGRLGQYF
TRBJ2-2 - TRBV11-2 CASSLYGTTNTGELFF
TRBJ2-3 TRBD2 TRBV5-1 CASSLVGGRPRNTQYF
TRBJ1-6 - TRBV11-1 CASSSAPGSPLHF
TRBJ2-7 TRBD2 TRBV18 CASSPGTSGSGYEQYF
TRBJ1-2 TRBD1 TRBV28 CASSLSAGGSYTF
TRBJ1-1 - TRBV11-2 CASSLIGAQNTEAFF
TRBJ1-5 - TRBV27 CASSLRGKGSNQPQHF
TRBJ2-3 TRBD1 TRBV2 CASTRDRRSTDTQYF
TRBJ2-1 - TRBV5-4 CASSLKGRNEQFF
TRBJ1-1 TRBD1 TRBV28 CASIQGGALNTEAFF
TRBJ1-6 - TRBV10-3 CAISDVQGRENSPLHF
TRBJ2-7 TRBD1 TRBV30 CACTGVGGYYEQYF
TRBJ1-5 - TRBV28 CASTLNGVAEPQHF
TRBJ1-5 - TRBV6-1 CASSEEGVSQPQHF
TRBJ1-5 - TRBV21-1 CASSKGAGTGGQPQHF
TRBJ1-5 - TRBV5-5 CASSDTGLSNQPQHF
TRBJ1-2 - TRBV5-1 CASKDLNGDGYTF
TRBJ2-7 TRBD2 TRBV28 CASSFSTSLAGGPYEQYF
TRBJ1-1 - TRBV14 CASSAEIWNTEAFF
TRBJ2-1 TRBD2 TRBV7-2 CASSYGGGKGNEQFF
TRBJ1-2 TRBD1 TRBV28 CASSQKDRGPYLGGYTF
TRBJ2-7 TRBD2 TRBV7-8 CASSLSGQPYEQYF
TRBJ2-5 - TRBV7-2 CASSLAGAQETQYF
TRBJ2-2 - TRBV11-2 CASSRRGNTGELFF
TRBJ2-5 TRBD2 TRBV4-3 CASSPRGDYQKETQYF
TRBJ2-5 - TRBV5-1 CASSSPGEETQYF
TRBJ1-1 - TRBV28 CASTPTRVNTEAFF
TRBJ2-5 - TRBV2 CASKRQGRAGQETQYF
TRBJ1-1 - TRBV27 CASSPPRGAVAEAFF
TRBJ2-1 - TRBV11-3 CASSLHSSYNEQFF
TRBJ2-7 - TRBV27 CASSRRPGSYEQYF
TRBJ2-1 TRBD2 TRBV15 CATSRRVAGEQFF
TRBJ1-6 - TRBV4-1 CASSQGLTSSGYNSPLHF
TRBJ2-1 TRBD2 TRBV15 CATSSQRELDNEQFF
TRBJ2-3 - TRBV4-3 CASSHTSGEADTQYF
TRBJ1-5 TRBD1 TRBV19 CASRTTGYNQPQHF
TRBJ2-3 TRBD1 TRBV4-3 CASSQDPSTGGTDTQYF
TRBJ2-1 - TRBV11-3 CASSLQGYNEQFF
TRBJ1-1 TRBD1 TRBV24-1 CATSDTDRVETFF
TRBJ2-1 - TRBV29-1 CSVDRSYNEQFF
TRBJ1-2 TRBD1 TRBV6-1 CASSEAGTGVYGYTF
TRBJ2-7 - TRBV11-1 CASSFSPKTYEQYF
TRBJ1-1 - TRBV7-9 CASSLSGSTEAFF
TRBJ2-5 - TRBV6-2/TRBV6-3 CASSYGIGADQETQYF
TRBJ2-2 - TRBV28 CASRSGTTPSANTGELFF